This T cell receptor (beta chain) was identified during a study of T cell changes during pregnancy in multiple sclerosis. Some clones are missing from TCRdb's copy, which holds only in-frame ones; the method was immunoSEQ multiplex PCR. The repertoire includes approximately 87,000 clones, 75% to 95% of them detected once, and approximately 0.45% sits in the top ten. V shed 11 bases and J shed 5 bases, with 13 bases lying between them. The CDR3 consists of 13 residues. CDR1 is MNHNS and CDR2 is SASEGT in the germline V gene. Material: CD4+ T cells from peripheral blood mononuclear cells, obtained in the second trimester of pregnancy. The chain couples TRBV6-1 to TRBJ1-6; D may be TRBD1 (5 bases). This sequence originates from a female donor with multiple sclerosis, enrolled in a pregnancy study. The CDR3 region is CAAATADNSPLHF. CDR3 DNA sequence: TGTGCCGCTGCGACAGCTGATAATTCACCCCTCCACTTT.